Listed below are T cell receptor beta chains from one sample, sequenced in a study of OX40 agonist ivuxolimab in advanced cancers. TCRdb keeps only in-frame clones here, not all; method: immunoSEQ multiplex PCR. The table lists approximately 60,000 clones, around four fifths of them singletons, with over 2.5% in the top ten. The sequenced sample was CD4+ or CD8+ T cells sorted from blood, obtained in a trial of the OX40 agonist ivuxolimab. The origin of the receptors is an adult with an advanced solid tumor such as melanoma, head and neck, liver or kidney cancer. Each CDR3 is given with its conserved first and last residue. A D gene is named only where the DNA matches it firmly. Only part of the rows carry a size: once, few, many, or a class if the clone is expanded.

>TRBJ1-1|TRBD1|NA|TRBV10-3
TGTGCCACTTCAGGGGGAGAGGTCACTGAAGCTTTCTTT
CATSGGEVTEAFF
>TRBJ2-2|NA|NA|TRBV18
TGTGCCAGCTCACCAGTTCAGGGCCGCACCGGGGAGCTGTTTTTT
CASSPVQGRTGELFF
>TRBJ2-1|TRBD2|NA|TRBV9
TGTGCCAGCAGCGTAGTTCAAGCGGGAGTGTATGAGCAGTTCTTC
CASSVVQAGVYEQFF
>TRBJ2-5|NA|NA|TRBV7-2
TGTGCCAGCAGCTTAGGGGGACAAGAGACCCAGTACTTC
CASSLGGQETQYF
>TRBJ1-1|NA|NA|TRBV10-3
TGTGCCATCAGACAGAACACTGAAGCTTTCTTT
CAIRQNTEAFF
>TRBJ2-1|NA|NA|TRBV15
TGTGCCACCAGCAGAGGGTACTATGAGCAGTTCTTC
CATSRGYYEQFF
>TRBJ2-3|NA|NA|TRBV7-2
TGTGCCAGCAGCCGGTCTCAAATGGTCGCGGGGGATACGCAGTATTTT
CASSRSQMVAGDTQYF
>TRBJ1-4|NA|NA|TRBV2
TGTGCCAGCAGTGAGAGAGAATATCGCGGAAAACTGTTTTTT
CASSEREYRGKLFF
>TRBJ2-2|TRBD2|NA|TRBV7-9
TGTGCCAGCAGCGCGGGCACACGACTAGCGGGGGTCACCGGGGAGCTGTTTTTT
CASSAGTRLAGVTGELFF
>TRBJ2-1|TRBD2|NA|TRBV9
TGTGCCAGCAGCGTAGGAATTAGCGGGGAGCAGTTCTTC
CASSVGISGEQFF
>TRBJ1-1|NA|NA|TRBV18
TGTGCCAGCTCACCACCGACAGGACTTCTGAACACTGAAGCTTTCTTT
CASSPPTGLLNTEAFF
>TRBJ2-2|TRBD1|once|TRBV5-5
TGTGCCAGCAGCTTCGGGGACAGGGGCCAGACCGGGGAGCTGTTTTTT
CASSFGDRGQTGELFF
>TRBJ1-4|NA|NA|TRBV6-1
TGTGCCAGCAGTGAAGCGGCAGGGGTCAATGAAAAACTGTTTTTT
CASSEAAGVNEKLFF
>TRBJ1-1|NA|NA|TRBV9
TGTGCCAGCAGCCCTCCCCCTAGAGGCAACACTGAAGCTTTCTTT
CASSPPPRGNTEAFF
>TRBJ2-6|TRBD1|NA|TRBV19
TGTGCCAGTAGACCCCCAGGGACAGAGATACCTGGGGCCAACGTCCTGACTTTC
CASRPPGTEIPGANVLTF
>TRBJ1-2|NA|once|TRBV7-2
TGTGCCAGCAGCTTAGTTCAGGGCCCAAACTATGGCTACACCTTC
CASSLVQGPNYGYTF
>TRBJ1-2|NA|NA|TRBV9
TGTGCCAGCAGCGGACAGGTTGACGACTATGGCTACACCTTC
CASSGQVDDYGYTF
>TRBJ1-2|NA|NA|TRBV5-1
TGCGCCAGCAGCTTGGATGGAGACTATGGCTACACCTTC
CASSLDGDYGYTF
>TRBJ2-3|TRBD2|NA|TRBV6-7
TGTGCCAGCGCCGCTAGCGGGGGGTCTGATAGGACAGATACGCAGTATTTT
CASAASGGSDRTDTQYF
>TRBJ2-3|NA|few|TRBV4-1
TGCGCCAGCAGCCAACGCAGAGCGACGCCGGCGGATACGCAGTATTTT
CASSQRRATPADTQYF
>TRBJ2-7|NA|NA|TRBV6-5
TGTGCCAGCAGTTCCTGGACCACCGAAGGCACCTACGAGCAGTACTTC
CASSSWTTEGTYEQYF
>TRBJ2-5|NA|NA|TRBV18
TGTGCCAGCTCACCAGCCCTACAGGGCTCCTTGGGGGAGACCCAGTACTTC
CASSPALQGSLGETQYF
>TRBJ1-1|NA|NA|TRBV5-1
TGCGCCAGCAGCGTCTCGGGGGGGTCCCACACTGAAGCTTTCTTT
CASSVSGGSHTEAFF
>TRBJ1-1|NA|NA|TRBV6-5
TGTGCCAGCGGGGTGGGAGGGGTCACTGAAGCTTTCTTT
CASGVGGVTEAFF
>TRBJ2-7|TRBD2|NA|TRBV5-4
TGTGCCAGCAGCTCCGGACTAGCGGGCGCCCTTGGGCAGTACTTC
CASSSGLAGALGQYF
>TRBJ2-7|NA|NA|TRBV6-4
TGTGCCAGCAGTGACTCGGATAGTTTGGCAGGGCTCTACGAGCAGTACTTC
CASSDSDSLAGLYEQYF
>TRBJ2-7|NA|NA|TRBV18
TGTGCCAGCTCACCAGCAGCTGGACAGTTTACCTACGAGCAGTACTTC
CASSPAAGQFTYEQYF
>TRBJ1-1|TRBD1|NA|TRBV29-1
TGCAGCGTTGCGGGACAGCTGACGATTGAAGCTTTCTTT
CSVAGQLTIEAFF
>TRBJ2-5|TRBD2|NA|TRBV7-2
TGTGCCAGCAGCCCCCGGGGGGTGACTAGGAACCAAGAGACCCAGTACTTC
CASSPRGVTRNQETQYF
>TRBJ2-1|TRBD2|NA|TRBV5-8
TGTGCCAGCAGCCTCCCCCTTGGGGCGGGGGGTAACAATGAGCAGTTCTTC
CASSLPLGAGGNNEQFF
>TRBJ2-1|TRBD2|NA|TRBV5-1
TGCGCCAGCAGCGGGCTAGCGGGGGGCCTCGCGCCTCATGAGCAGTTCTTC
CASSGLAGGLAPHEQFF
>TRBJ1-4|TRBD1|NA|TRBV7-2
TGTGCCAGCAGCCAGGGACAGGGTAGTGAAAAACTGTTTTTT
CASSQGQGSEKLFF
>TRBJ2-1|NA|NA|TRBV9
TGTGCCAGCAGCCCGCGGGCCTACAATGAGCAGTTCTTC
CASSPRAYNEQFF
>TRBJ2-7|TRBD1|NA|TRBV30
TGTGCCTGGAACAGGGGTTACGAGCAGTACTTC
CAWNRGYEQYF
>TRBJ2-3|NA|NA|TRBV11-2
TGTGCCAGCAGCTTAGATCTGTACAGAGCAGATACGCAGTATTTT
CASSLDLYRADTQYF
>TRBJ1-2|NA|NA|TRBV18
TGTGCCAGCTCACTCTTACAGGAACCCTATGGCTACACCTTC
CASSLLQEPYGYTF
>TRBJ2-3|NA|few|TRBV29-1
TGCAGCGTTTCAGACTCACTTTACACATCTAGCACAGATACGCAGTATTTT
CSVSDSLYTSSTDTQYF
>TRBJ1-3|TRBD1|NA|TRBV7-9
TGTGCCAGCAGCTTAAGGGGGTGGGGACAGAGCTCTGGAAACACCATATATTTT
CASSLRGWGQSSGNTIYF